This T cell receptor beta chain is from a study of blood T cell repertoires in COVID-19. On the study more broadly: PBMCs, B-cell-depleted T cells, or T cells provided the cDNA or gDNA that made up the material.

Sequencing was performed with immunoSEQ multiplex PCR; in TCRdb, only in-frame clones are kept and a portion is missing. Of about 400,000 clones detected, 80% to 90% appear once; the ten largest clones hold 1.2%. Between the trimmed V and J ends, which lost 0 bases and 7 bases, there was a span of 10 bases. Looked up from germline, CDR1 is MGHRA and CDR2 is YSYEKL. CDR3 length: 13 residues. The sequence was obtained from a middle-aged man with acute or convalescent COVID-19. This chain uses TRBV4-1 with TRBJ2-7; TRBD2 might be the D (6 bases). Sequenced material: peripheral blood. DNA for the CDR3: TGCGCCAGCAGCCAAGACCCCGGGGGTGAGCAGTACTTC. It encodes CASSQDPGGEQYF.